The entry that follows covers one T cell receptor (beta chain) sequence. The CDR3 sequence is 15 residues long. V lost 4 bases to trimming and J lost 2 bases, with 14 bases between them. Germline V gene data show CDR1 as SGHRS and CDR2 as YFSETQ. Authors' analysis steps: From reference gene primer amplification, estimates of nucleated cell counts were derived. TCRdb's copy holds only in-frame clones and misses some; the assay was immunoSEQ multiplex PCR. For V, J and clone size, that table is used; D and trimming come from the DNA. The data show over 8,500 clones, 88% seen once. The entry originates in a study of blood T cell repertoires in COVID-19. About the research overall: Sites across the United States, Italy and Spain contributed samples from acute and convalescent COVID-19. PBMCs, B-cell-depleted T cells, or T cells were the source of the cDNA or gDNA that made up the material.

Sequencing was done on a sample of peripheral blood. This TCR came from a human donor in a cohort sampled during active COVID-19. The chain uses TRBV5-1 and TRBJ2-3; tentative D call: TRBD1 (6 bases). The CDR3 sequence is CASSGQGSHTDTQYF. The DNA for the CDR3 is TGCGCCAGCAGCGGGCAGGGGTCCCACACAGATACGCAGTATTTT. The full variable domain, in which reference TRBV5-1 and TRBJ2-3 provide the parts outside the CDR3, is KAGVTQTPRYLIKTRGQQVTLSCSPISGHRSVSWYQQTPGQGLQFLFEYFSETQRNKGNFPGRFSGRQFSNSRSEMNVSTLELGDSALYLCASSGQGSHTDTQYFGPGTRLTVL.